One and the same sample provided the 32 T cell receptor beta chains below, sequenced in a study of siplizumab effects on memory and regulatory T cells. Assay used: immunoSEQ multiplex PCR; TCRdb lists only in-frame clones, some missing. The data show some 120,000 clones, approximately 94% seen once. Material for sequencing was non-Treg CD4+ T cells sorted from blood. Source of these receptors: a human donor in good health.

The chain employs TRBV18 and TRBJ1-1, with D uncertain. The CDR3 totals 13 residues. From germline, CDR1 is KGHSH and CDR2 LQKENI. Trimming pared 4 bases from V and 1 base from J, leaving 7 bases between. CDR3 DNA: TGTGCCAGCTCACACGGGGAGAACACTGAAGCTTTCTTT. Translated, it gives CASSHGENTEAFF.

This chain's CDR3 is CASRKEGADTQYF. DNA for the CDR3: TGTGCCAGCCGAAAAGAGGGGGCAGATACGCAGTATTTT. The J gene is TRBJ2-3, the V gene TRBV6-5, with D perhaps matching TRBD1 (6 bases). CDR1 is MNHEY, CDR2 SVGAGI, per germline. The CDR3 extends over 13 amino acids. The ends were cut back, 8 bases at V and 4 bases at J, with 13 bases in the middle.

The chain recombines TRBV5-8 with TRBJ2-7, with D possibly being TRBD1 (6 bases). V lost 4 bases and J 0 bases, leaving 14 bases between the germline ends. CDR3 size: 15 residues. Germline values: CDR1 SGHTS, CDR2 YDEGEE. The CDR3 nucleotides are TGTGCCAGCAGCCAGGGACACCATCCCTCCTACGAGCAGTACTTC. It yields the protein CASSQGHHPSYEQYF.

The rearrangement uses TRBV11-2 and TRBJ1-5; 7 bases align to TRBD1. The trim removed 5 bases at V and 4 bases at J, leaving 8 bases unmatched. Germline CDR1 SGHAT, CDR2 FQNNGV. CDR3 length: 15 amino acids. The CDR3 loop is CASSPGVTGNQPQHF. In DNA, the CDR3 is TGTGCCAGCAGCCCCGGGGTGACAGGGAATCAGCCCCAGCATTTT.

The genes are TRBV6-1 and TRBJ2-7, with 7 nucleotides matching TRBD1. Germline CDR1 reads MNHNS; CDR2 reads SASEGT. The CDR3 has 15 residues. Trimming at V came to 4 bases and at J to 4 bases, leaving 10 bases not matched to a gene. The DNA for the CDR3 is TGTGCCAGCAGTGGCTGGACAGGCCTACAGTACGAGCAGTACTTC. Residues: CASSGWTGLQYEQYF.

V gene TRBV27 combines with J gene TRBJ1-1, with a possible D match to TRBD1 (5 bases). The germline V and J ends were trimmed by 5 bases and 11 bases, with 18 bases remaining between them. Germline CDR1 reads MNHEY; CDR2 reads SMNVEV (reference sequence). This CDR3 has 13 residues. The CDR3 region is CASSPVIRDGAFF. The CDR3 nucleotides are TGTGCCAGCAGTCCAGTGATCAGGGACGGGGCTTTCTTT.

This chain uses TRBV2 with TRBJ1-1, with D hard to call. Trimming shortened V by 4 bases and J by 0 bases, and 9 bases separated the two germline ends. The CDR3 contains 14 residues. Germline V gives CDR1 SNHLY, CDR2 FYNNEI. The CDR3 here is CASSVETVNTEAFF. For the CDR3, the DNA is TGTGCCAGCAGTGTTGAGACGGTGAACACTGAAGCTTTCTTT.

The chain carries TRBV5-4 and TRBJ1-4; D not certain. Germline V lookup: CDR1 SGHNT, CDR2 YYREEE (reference sequence). CDR3 length equals 13 residues. V was clipped by 4 bases and J by 8 bases, with 12 bases between them. The CDR3 DNA follows: TGTGCCAGCAGCCAAGGTCGTGGGGAAAAACTGTTTTTT. Protein sequence: CASSQGRGEKLFF. Variable domain in full (rest from reference TRBV5-4 and TRBJ1-4): ETGVTQSPTHLIKTRGQQVTLRCSSQSGHNTVSWYQQALGQGPQFIFQYYREEENGRGNFPPRFSGLQFPNYSSELNVNALELDDSALYLCASSQGRGEKLFFGSGTQLSVL.

The V call is TRBV2, the J call TRBJ1-2, with D possibly TRBD1 on 5 matching bases. The CDR3 is 12 residues long. Trimming left V 8 bases short and J 5 bases short, with 12 bases between. Germline V lookup: CDR1 SNHLY, CDR2 FYNNEI. The CDR3 DNA follows: TGTGCCAGCGGACGGGACGTATATGGCTACACCTTC. Translated, it gives CASGRDVYGYTF.

The chain employs TRBV5-1 and TRBJ2-4; TRBD2 matches at 16 bases. CDR3 length: 18 residues. The germline CDR1 and CDR2 sequences are SGHRS and YFSETQ. J lost 7 bases, V lost 5 bases, and 12 bases had no gene match. In DNA form, the CDR3 reads TGCGCCAGCAGACCGGGACTAGCGGGAGGGGGGTCAGGGAACATTCAGTACTTC. It codes for CASRPGLAGGGSGNIQYF.

The chain recombines TRBV18 with TRBJ1-6; no reliable D call. The CDR3 has 13 amino acids. V was clipped by 2 bases and J by 5 bases, with 4 bases between them. CDR1 and CDR2 (germline): KGHSH, LQKENI. DNA for the CDR3: TGTGCCAGCTCACCATTCGATAATTCACCCCTCCACTTT. Its protein product is CASSPFDNSPLHF.

This chain connects TRBV29-1 to TRBJ2-4, with D possibly being TRBD1 (5 bases). V lost 7 bases, J lost 3 bases, and 13 bases lay in between. The germline CDR1 and CDR2 sequences are SQVTM and ANQGSEA. CDR3 length: 13 amino acids. The CDR3 nucleotides are TGCAGCGATAGACAGTGGGGCAAAAACATTCAGTACTTC. This encodes CSDRQWGKNIQYF.

The V call is TRBV6-5, the J call TRBJ1-1; weak D call: TRBD1 (6 bases). Germline values: CDR1 MNHEY, CDR2 SVGAGI. V was trimmed by 2 bases and J by 4 bases, leaving 14 bases between them. The CDR3 covers 15 residues. CDR3 residues: CASSYNLRGVTEAFF. The CDR3 DNA is TGTGCCAGCAGTTACAATCTGAGGGGGGTCACTGAAGCTTTCTTT.

The chain uses TRBV25-1 and TRBJ1-1; D is perhaps TRBD1 (6 bases). The V end lost 0 bases, the J end lost 7 bases, and 15 bases lay between the germline ends. Germline V CDR1 and CDR2: MGHDK, SYGVNS. The CDR3 runs 15 residues. Written as DNA, the CDR3 is TGTGCCAGCAGTGAATATCTGGGGGGGCGCATTGAAGCTTTCTTT. It translates to CASSEYLGGRIEAFF.

Notes on this clone: Different DNA sequences within this sample yield the same CDR3. The rearrangement joins TRBV25-1 to TRBJ2-1, with a weak D call TRBD2 (5 bases). V was pared by 4 bases and J by 7 bases, with 17 bases between. The CDR3 length is 15 residues. In germline, CDR1 is MGHDK, CDR2 SYGVNS. CDR3 nucleotides: TGTGCCAGCAGTGTCAAGGCGGGCCCGTGGAATGAGCAGTTCTTC. It specifies CASSVKAGPWNEQFF.

The chain joins TRBV18 to TRBJ1-4, with unresolved D. This CDR3 comprises 16 residues. The V and J ends lost 3 bases and 0 bases respectively, with 11 bases between them. Germline CDR1 KGHSH, CDR2 LQKENI. The CDR3 bases are TGTGCCAGCTCACCTCGGGTCGCCTCAACTAATGAAAAACTGTTTTTT. Protein: CASSPRVASTNEKLFF.

CDR3 loop: CASSIVSASGANVLTF. In DNA form, the CDR3 reads TGTGCCAGTAGTATAGTTTCGGCCAGTGGGGCCAACGTCCTGACTTTC. The rearrangement links TRBV19 to TRBJ2-6; D is undetermined. Trimming cost V 1 base and J 3 bases, with 10 bases left between them. The CDR3 has 16 amino acids. Germline V gene data show CDR1 as LNHDA and CDR2 as SQIVND (reference sequence).

This clone was seen once. The CDR3 loop is CASSLVSGQANTGELFF. The CDR3 bases are TGTGCCAGCAGCTTAGTCTCCGGGCAGGCGAACACCGGGGAGCTGTTTTTT. V gene TRBV7-9 combines with J gene TRBJ2-2; D gene ambiguous. The CDR3 runs 17 residues. The V end was cut by 1 base, the J end by 0 bases, with 12 bases between. Per germline, CDR1 SEHNR and CDR2 FQNEAQ (reference sequence).

CDR3 amino acids: CASSPVDGTGELFF. Here the CDR3 DNA reads TGTGCCAGCAGCCCCGTGGACGGCACCGGGGAGCTGTTTTTT. This chain connects TRBV7-9 to TRBJ2-2; no firm D call. CDR1 and CDR2 from the germline V gene are SEHNR and FQNEAQ (reference sequence). The CDR3 has 14 amino acids. Trimming removed 5 bases from V and 4 bases from J, with 11 bases in between. The full variable domain, its missing parts supplied by reference TRBV7-9 and TRBJ2-2, is DTGVSQNPRHKITKRGQNVTFRCDPISEHNRLYWYRQTLGQGPEFLTYFQNEAQLEKSRLLSDRFSAERPKGSFSTLEIQRTEQGDSAMYLCASSPVDGTGELFFGEGSRLTVL.

J is TRBJ2-5 and V is TRBV30; 11 bases align to TRBD1. Trimming at V came to 6 bases and at J to 2 bases, leaving 8 bases not matched to a gene. CDR1 is GTSNPN, CDR2 SVGIG, per germline (reference sequence). This CDR3 has 15 residues. For the CDR3, the DNA is TGTGCCTGCTCCTTGGGACAGGGGGAACAAGAGACCCAGTACTTC. It translates to CACSLGQGEQETQYF.

This chain links TRBV2 with TRBJ1-2, with 9 bases that match TRBD1. The V gene's germline CDR1 is SNHLY and CDR2 FYNNEI. J lost 7 bases, V lost 5 bases, and 2 bases had no gene match. CDR3 length: 12 residues. The chain's CDR3 is CASSLDRGGYTF. DNA for the CDR3: TGTGCCAGCAGTCTGGACAGGGGTGGCTACACCTTC.

This clone appeared a single time. The chain is built from TRBV27 and TRBJ2-3; TRBD2 aligns across 8 bases. CDR3 size: 16 residues. V lost 0 bases, J lost 6 bases, and 8 bases stayed unmatched. Per the germline V gene, CDR1 is MNHEY and CDR2 is SMNVEV (reference sequence). DNA for the CDR3: TGTGCCAGCAGTTTATCGGGCGGGAGGTCCTTTGATACGCAGTATTTT. Residues: CASSLSGGRSFDTQYF.

J is TRBJ2-7 and V is TRBV30; D possibly uses TRBD1 or TRBD2 (6 bases each). Germline V lookup: CDR1 GTSNPN, CDR2 SVGIG (reference sequence). V gave up 5 bases and J gave up 0 bases, with 17 bases separating them. The CDR3 contains 15 residues. CDR3 residues: CAWGGRPGISYEQYF. The CDR3 bases are TGTGCCTGGGGGGGGCGGCCAGGGATCTCCTACGAGCAGTACTTC.

V and J are TRBV7-2 and TRBJ2-6, with D maybe TRBD2 (5 bases). The CDR3 loop spans 13 amino acids. The germline V gene encodes CDR1 SGHTA and CDR2 FQGNSA. Trimming removed 5 bases from V and 5 bases from J, with 7 bases in between. The CDR3 DNA reads TGTGCCAGCAGCCCGGGAAGGGCCAACGTCCTGACTTTC. Translating it yields CASSPGRANVLTF.

The chain links TRBV5-6 to TRBJ1-4, with D hard to call. The CDR3 covers 14 residues. CDR1 is SGHDT and CDR2 is YYEEEE in the germline V gene. Deletions cut 0 bases from V and 3 bases from J, with 6 bases between. CDR3 DNA: TGTGCCAGCAGCTTGGGGAGCCCTAATGAAAAACTGTTTTTT. This sequence encodes CASSLGSPNEKLFF.

V usage is TRBV7-9 and J usage is TRBJ1-1; D gene ambiguous. Germline assignment: CDR1 SEHNR and CDR2 FQNEAQ (reference sequence). The length of the CDR3 is 15 residues. The V end was cut by 2 bases, the J end by 1 base, with 11 bases between. The CDR3 DNA is TGTGCCAGCAGCTTAATTGCCACTCCGAACACTGAAGCTTTCTTT. Amino acid sequence: CASSLIATPNTEAFF.

In this sample, this clone turned up a few times. V usage is TRBV19 and J usage is TRBJ1-5, with D unclear. The V gene lost 2 bases and the J gene lost 2 bases, with 4 bases spanning the gap. The CDR3 is made up of 13 amino acids. Germline V gives CDR1 LNHDA, CDR2 SQIVND (reference sequence). The CDR3 sequence: CASSIRGNQPQHF. The CDR3 DNA follows: TGTGCCAGTAGTATAAGGGGCAATCAGCCCCAGCATTTT.

This rearrangement joins TRBV19 to TRBJ2-3, with TRBD2 matching over 9 bases. The CDR3 covers 16 residues. Germline CDR1 and CDR2: LNHDA and SQIVND (reference sequence). V was pared by 1 base and J by 2 bases, with 4 bases of the junction left unmatched. The CDR3 DNA follows: TGTGCCAGTAGTATAGGTCTAGCGGGGCACACAGATACGCAGTATTTT. This encodes CASSIGLAGHTDTQYF.

The chain joins TRBV2 to TRBJ1-5; 9 bases line up with TRBD1. V gave up 0 bases and J gave up 2 bases; unmatched junction bases: 11. Germline V gene data show CDR1 as SNHLY and CDR2 as FYNNEI. The CDR3 covers 19 residues. CDR3 sequence (DNA): TGTGCCAGCAGTGAAGCGTACCCGGGACAGGGAGTCGGCAATCAGCCCCAGCATTTT. Translating gives CASSEAYPGQGVGNQPQHF.

V is TRBV5-5 and J is TRBJ1-1; no definite D call. Germline loops: CDR1 SGHKS, CDR2 YYEKEE (reference sequence). V was cut by 0 bases and J by 7 bases, with 4 bases left in between. The CDR3 length is 11 residues. DNA for the CDR3: TGTGCCAGCAGCTTGGGGGTTGAAGCTTTCTTT. Protein: CASSLGVEAFF.

The chain combines TRBV19 with TRBJ1-1; 9 positions agree with TRBD1. The V segment lost 6 bases and the J segment 4 bases; nucleotides outside the gene matches: 6. The germline V gene encodes CDR1 LNHDA and CDR2 SQIVND (reference sequence). This CDR3 is built from 14 residues. In DNA form, the CDR3 reads TGTGCCAGTAGCCCGGGACAGGGTTCCACTGAAGCTTTCTTT. Translated, it gives CASSPGQGSTEAFF.

The chain employs TRBV20-1 and TRBJ2-3; D is unresolved. The germline V gene encodes CDR1 DFQATT and CDR2 SNEGSKA (reference sequence). CDR3 length: 10 amino acids. As DNA, the CDR3 is TGCCTTCCCCACACAGATACGCAGTATTTT. It specifies CLPHTDTQYF.